This T cell receptor beta chain was obtained from a study of early T cells in non-severe SARS-CoV-2 infection. TCRdb re-called the 5' RACE reads through MiXCR, storing one row per CDR3 protein. The profile shows some 85,000 distinct CDR3 sequences, about an eighth of them singletons. The trim removed 3 bases at V and 3 bases at J, leaving 2 bases unmatched. Germline V gene sequence: CDR1 DFQATT, CDR2 SNEGSKA (reference sequence). CDR3 length equals 12 residues. J is TRBJ2-7 and V is TRBV20-1; 7 nucleotides align to TRBD1. This TCR was sampled from an adult who was a healthcare worker with PCR-confirmed SARS-CoV-2 infection or an uninfected control (not recorded which). Sequenced material: whole blood. CDR3 DNA: TGCAGTGCTAGGGGACAGTTCTACGAGCAGTACTTC. Translated, it gives CSARGQFYEQYF.